Below are 9 T cell receptor beta chains sequenced from a single sample in a study of shared clonotypes between healthy human individuals. Generated by immunoSEQ multiplex PCR, the TCRdb table keeps only in-frame clones and is missing some. The sample lists around 980,000 clones, about 84% seen once, with roughly 0.55% in the top ten. The material sequenced was memory CD4+ T cells from PBMCs. Specified subset: CD45RA-negative fraction. The receptors were gathered from a man between 18 and 35 years old in good health. Some clones in this sample may be carry-over from other donors' samples.

The rearrangement links TRBV7-2 to TRBJ2-7; TRBD2 agrees at 8 bases. CDR1 and CDR2 from the germline V gene are SGHTA and FQGNSA. The CDR3 loop spans 13 amino acids. V lost 5 bases, J lost 8 bases, and 8 bases stayed unmatched. This CDR3 reads CASSAGTRNKQYF. The CDR3 bases are TGTGCCAGCAGCGCCGGGACTAGAAATAAGCAGTACTTC.

The V call is TRBV9, the J call TRBJ1-3; D uncertain. Trimming removed 0 bases from V and 8 bases from J, with 9 bases in between. Per the germline V gene, CDR1 is SGDLS and CDR2 is YYNGEE. This CDR3 is 13 amino acids long. In nucleotides, the CDR3 is TGTGCCAGCAGCGTAGAGTGGTACGACACCATATATTTT. It encodes CASSVEWYDTIYF.

The genes are TRBV27 and TRBJ1-4, with D perhaps matching TRBD1 (6 bases). The CDR3 contains 15 residues. V gave up 5 bases and J gave up 8 bases, with 18 bases separating them. Looked up from germline, CDR1 is MNHEY and CDR2 is SMNVEV (reference sequence). CDR3 amino acids: CASSPLQGTGEKLFF. Here the CDR3 DNA reads TGTGCCAGCAGTCCCCTACAGGGCACTGGGGAAAAACTGTTTTTT. Full variable domain (missing parts from reference TRBV27 and TRBJ1-4): EAQVTQNPRYLITVTGKKLTVTCSQNMNHEYMSWYRQDPGLGLRQIYYSMNVEVTDKGDVPEGYKVSRKEKRNFPLILESPSPNQTSLYFCASSPLQGTGEKLFFGSGTQLSVL.

The J gene is TRBJ2-4, the V gene TRBV7-2; 8 nucleotides match TRBD2. Looked up from germline, CDR1 is SGHTA and CDR2 is FQGNSA. CDR3 length: 14 residues. Trimming at V came to 3 bases and at J to 8 bases, leaving 6 bases not matched to a gene. In DNA, the CDR3 is TGTGCCAGCAGCTTCCTAGCGGGTGCTGACATTCAGTACTTC. Translation gives CASSFLAGADIQYF. Using reference TRBV7-2 and TRBJ2-4 for the parts outside the CDR3, the full variable domain is GAGVSQSPSNKVTEKGKDVELRCDPISGHTALYWYRQSLGQGLEFLIYFQGNSAPDKSGLPSDRFSAERTGGSVSTLTIQRTQQEDSAVYLCASSFLAGADIQYFGAGTRLSVL.

This chain joins TRBV5-1 and TRBJ1-1; D may be TRBD1 (6 bases). With 5 bases removed from V and 4 bases from J, the gap between germline ends came to 15 bases. The CDR3 totals 14 residues. Germline CDR1 and CDR2: SGHRS and YFSETQ. The CDR3 sequence: CASRSQDSSTEAFF. The CDR3 nucleotides read TGCGCCAGCAGGTCACAGGACAGCTCCACTGAAGCTTTCTTT.

This clone was detected a few times. The chain carries TRBV2 and TRBJ1-5; no firm D call. V was pared by 4 bases and J by 6 bases, with 4 bases between. The CDR3 is 11 amino acids. Germline V CDR1 and CDR2: SNHLY, FYNNEI. Written as DNA, the CDR3 is TGTGCCAGCAGTGTCACTCAGCCCCAGCATTTT. It encodes CASSVTQPQHF. The variable domain in full, completed from reference TRBV2 and TRBJ1-5, reads EPEVTQTPSHQVTQMGQEVILRCVPISNHLYFYWYRQILGQKVEFLVSFYNNEISEKSEIFDDQFSVERPDGSNFTLKIRSTKLEDSAMYFCASSVTQPQHFGDGTRLSIL.

This clone was seen more than once but under ten times. This chain connects TRBV28 to TRBJ2-5; D remains ambiguous. The CDR3 runs 14 residues. V lost 5 bases and J lost 1, with 11 bases in between. CDR1 and CDR2 from the germline V gene are MDHEN and SYDVKM. CDR3 region: CASSLLLGQETQYF. Written as DNA, the CDR3 is TGTGCCAGCAGTCTCCTATTAGGCCAAGAGACCCAGTACTTC.

For this clone: The junction does not match germline at one end; this may be a read error. V usage is TRBV28 and J usage is TRBJ1-2, with 8 bases fitting TRBD1. The V gene's germline CDR1 is MDHEN and CDR2 SYDVKM. This CDR3 contains 15 residues. CDR3 in DNA: TGTTCCAGCCTGGGGAGAGAGCAGGGGGCGAATGGCTACACCTTC. As protein: CSSLGREQGANGYTF.

V usage is TRBV5-5 and J usage is TRBJ2-7, with 9 bases lining up with TRBD2. The CDR3 covers 15 residues. V shed 4 bases and J 2 bases; nucleotides not matched to a gene: 7. Germline loops: CDR1 SGHKS, CDR2 YYEKEE (reference sequence). CDR3 amino acids: CASSETGTSTYEQYF. In DNA form, the CDR3 reads TGTGCCAGCAGCGAGACCGGGACTAGCACCTACGAGCAGTACTTC.